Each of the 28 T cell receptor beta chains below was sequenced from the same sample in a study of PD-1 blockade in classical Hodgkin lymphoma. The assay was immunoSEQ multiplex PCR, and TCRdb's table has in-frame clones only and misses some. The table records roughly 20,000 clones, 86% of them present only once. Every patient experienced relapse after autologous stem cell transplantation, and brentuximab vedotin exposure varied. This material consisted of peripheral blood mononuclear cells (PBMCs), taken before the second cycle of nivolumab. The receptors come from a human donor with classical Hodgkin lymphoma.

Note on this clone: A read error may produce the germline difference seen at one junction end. CDR3 loop: CASSAGQTNYVYTF. In DNA, the CDR3 is TGTGCCAGCAGCGCGGGACAGACTAACTATGTCTACACCTTC. The V call is TRBV7-9, the J call TRBJ1-2; TRBD1 aligns across 7 bases. This CDR3 has 14 amino acids. Germline loops: CDR1 SEHNR, CDR2 FQNEAQ (reference sequence).

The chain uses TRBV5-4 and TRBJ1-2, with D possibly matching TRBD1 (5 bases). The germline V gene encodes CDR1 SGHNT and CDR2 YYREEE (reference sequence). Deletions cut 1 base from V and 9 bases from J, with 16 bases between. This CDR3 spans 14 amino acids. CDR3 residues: CASSLLSGLSSYTF. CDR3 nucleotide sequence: TGTGCCAGCAGCTTGTTGTCGGGGCTAAGTAGCTACACCTTC.

The CDR3 loop is CASSRPTEKSGELFF. In DNA, the CDR3 is TGTGCCAGCAGCAGACCTACCGAAAAATCCGGGGAGCTGTTTTTT. The genes are TRBV7-2 and TRBJ2-2; D remains unclear. Germline V gene data show CDR1 as SGHTA and CDR2 as FQGNSA. The CDR3 has 15 amino acids. V gave up 5 bases and J gave up 6 bases, with 16 bases separating them.

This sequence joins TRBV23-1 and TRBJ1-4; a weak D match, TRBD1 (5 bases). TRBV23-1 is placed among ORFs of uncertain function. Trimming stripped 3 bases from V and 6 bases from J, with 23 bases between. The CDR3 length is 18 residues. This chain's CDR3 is CASSQQEAGFTVDEKLFF. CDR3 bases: TGCGCCAGCAGTCAGCAAGAAGCAGGGTTCACAGTAGATGAAAAACTGTTTTTT.

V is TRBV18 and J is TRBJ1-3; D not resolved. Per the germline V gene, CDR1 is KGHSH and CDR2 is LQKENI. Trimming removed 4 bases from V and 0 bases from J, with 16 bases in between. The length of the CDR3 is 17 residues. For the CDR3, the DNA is TGTGCCAGCTCACTAACAAGATTGGAGAGCTCTGGAAACACCATATATTTT. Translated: CASSLTRLESSGNTIYF. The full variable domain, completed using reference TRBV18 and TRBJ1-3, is NAGVMQNPRHLVRRRGQEARLRCSPMKGHSHVYWYRQLPEEGLKFMVYLQKENIIDESGMPKERFSAEFPKEGPSILRIQQVVRGDSAAYFCASSLTRLESSGNTIYFGEGSWLTVV.

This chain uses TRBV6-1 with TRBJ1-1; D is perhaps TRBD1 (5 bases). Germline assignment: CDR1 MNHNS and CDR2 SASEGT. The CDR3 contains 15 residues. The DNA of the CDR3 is TGTGCGTCTATCCGGGGCGGGGAAGAGTGGACTGAAGCTTTCTTT. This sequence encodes CASIRGGEEWTEAFF.

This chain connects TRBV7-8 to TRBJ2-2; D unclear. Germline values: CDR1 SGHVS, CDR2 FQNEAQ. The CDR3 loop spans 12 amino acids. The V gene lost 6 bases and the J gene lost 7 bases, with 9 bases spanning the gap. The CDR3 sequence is CASRRLGGELFF. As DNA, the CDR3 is TGTGCCAGCAGACGGTTGGGCGGGGAGCTGTTTTTT.

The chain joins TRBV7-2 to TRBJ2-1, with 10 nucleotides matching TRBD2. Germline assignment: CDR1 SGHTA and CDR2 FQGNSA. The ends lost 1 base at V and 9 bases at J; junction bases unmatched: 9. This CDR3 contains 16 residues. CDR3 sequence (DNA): TGTGCCAGCAGCTTAGATGGTGCTAGCGGGGGAAGTGAGCAGTTCTTC. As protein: CASSLDGASGGSEQFF.

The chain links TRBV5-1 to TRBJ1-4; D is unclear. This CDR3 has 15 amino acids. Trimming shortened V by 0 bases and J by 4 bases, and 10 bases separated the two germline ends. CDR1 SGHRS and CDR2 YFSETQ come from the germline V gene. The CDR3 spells CASSLGVGLNEKLFF. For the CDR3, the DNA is TGCGCCAGCAGCTTGGGGGTCGGACTTAATGAAAAACTGTTTTTT.

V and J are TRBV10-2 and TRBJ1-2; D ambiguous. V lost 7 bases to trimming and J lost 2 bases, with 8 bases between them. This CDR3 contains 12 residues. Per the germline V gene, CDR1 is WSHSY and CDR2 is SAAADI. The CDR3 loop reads CASTALNYGYTF. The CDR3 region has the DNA TGCGCCAGCACCGCACTCAACTATGGCTACACCTTC.

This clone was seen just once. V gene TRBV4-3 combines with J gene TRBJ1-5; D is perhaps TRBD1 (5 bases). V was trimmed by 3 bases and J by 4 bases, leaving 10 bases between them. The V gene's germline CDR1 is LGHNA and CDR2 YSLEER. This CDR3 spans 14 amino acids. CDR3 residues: CASSQGTGNQPQHF. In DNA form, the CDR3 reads TGCGCCAGCAGCCAGGGGACGGGGAATCAGCCCCAGCATTTT.

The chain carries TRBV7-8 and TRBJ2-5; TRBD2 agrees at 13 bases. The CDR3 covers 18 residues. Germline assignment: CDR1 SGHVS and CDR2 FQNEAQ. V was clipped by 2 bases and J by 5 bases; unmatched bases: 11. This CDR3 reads CASSLPRRLAGGRETQYF. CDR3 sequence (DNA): TGTGCCAGCAGCTTACCACGGAGACTAGCGGGGGGTAGGGAGACCCAGTACTTC.

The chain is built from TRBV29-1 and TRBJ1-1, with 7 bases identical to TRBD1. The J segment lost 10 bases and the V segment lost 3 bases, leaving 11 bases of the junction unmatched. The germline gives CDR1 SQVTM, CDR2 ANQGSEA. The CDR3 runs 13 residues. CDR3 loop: CSVDTTGTRGAFF. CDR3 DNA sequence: TGCAGCGTTGATACGACAGGGACGAGGGGAGCTTTCTTT.

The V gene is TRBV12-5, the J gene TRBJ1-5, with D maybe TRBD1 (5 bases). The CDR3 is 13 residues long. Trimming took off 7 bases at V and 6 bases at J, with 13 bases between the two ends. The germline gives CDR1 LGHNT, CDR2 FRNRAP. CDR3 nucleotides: TGTGCTAGTGCCTCCAGCGGGGGTCAGCCCCAGCATTTT. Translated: CASASSGGQPQHF.

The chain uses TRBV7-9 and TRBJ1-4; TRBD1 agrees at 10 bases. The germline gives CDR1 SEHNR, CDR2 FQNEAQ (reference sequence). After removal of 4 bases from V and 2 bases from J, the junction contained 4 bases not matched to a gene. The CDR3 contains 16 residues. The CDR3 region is CASSSDRGLTNEKLFF. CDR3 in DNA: TGTGCCAGCAGCTCTGACAGGGGGCTGACTAATGAAAAACTGTTTTTT.

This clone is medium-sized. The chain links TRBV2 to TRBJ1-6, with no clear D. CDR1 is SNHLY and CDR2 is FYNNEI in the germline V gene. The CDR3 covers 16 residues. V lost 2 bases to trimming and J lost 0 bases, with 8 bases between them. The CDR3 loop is CASSENFSSYNSPLHF. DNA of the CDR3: TGTGCCAGCAGTGAAAATTTCAGCTCCTATAATTCACCCCTCCACTTT.

The CDR3 DNA reads TGTGCCAGCAGATCGGACTCCCAGGGCGGGGAGCTGTTTTTT. Translated: CASRSDSQGGELFF. The V gene is TRBV7-9, the J gene TRBJ2-2, with D perhaps assigned TRBD1 or TRBD2 (5 bases each). CDR1 is SEHNR, CDR2 FQNEAQ, per germline (reference sequence). Trimming removed 6 bases at V and 7 bases at J, with 15 bases between. The CDR3 spans 14 residues. The variable domain in full, completed from reference TRBV7-9 and TRBJ2-2, reads DTGVSQNPRHKITKRGQNVTFRCDPISEHNRLYWYRQTLGQGPEFLTYFQNEAQLEKSRLLSDRFSAERPKGSFSTLEIQRTEQGDSAMYLCASRSDSQGGELFFGEGSRLTVL.

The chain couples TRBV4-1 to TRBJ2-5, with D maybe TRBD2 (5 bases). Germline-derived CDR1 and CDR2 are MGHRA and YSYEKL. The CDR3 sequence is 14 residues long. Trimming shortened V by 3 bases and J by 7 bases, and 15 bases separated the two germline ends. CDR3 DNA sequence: TGCGCCAGCAGCCACCGAACGCCAGAGGGGACCCAGTACTTC. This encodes CASSHRTPEGTQYF.

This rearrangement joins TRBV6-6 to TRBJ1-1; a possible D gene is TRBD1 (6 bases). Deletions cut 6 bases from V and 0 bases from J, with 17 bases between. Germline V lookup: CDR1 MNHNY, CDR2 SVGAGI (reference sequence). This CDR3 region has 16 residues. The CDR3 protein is CASSPLGQIMNTEAFF. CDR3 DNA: TGTGCCAGCAGCCCGCTCGGACAGATTATGAACACTGAAGCTTTCTTT.

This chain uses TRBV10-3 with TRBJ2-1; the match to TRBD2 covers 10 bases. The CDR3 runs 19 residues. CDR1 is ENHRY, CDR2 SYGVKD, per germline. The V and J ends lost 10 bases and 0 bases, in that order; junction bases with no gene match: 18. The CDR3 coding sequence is TGTGCCACCTCAACGGGACTAGCGAACATAAGGAGCTCCTACAATGAGCAGTTCTTC. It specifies CATSTGLANIRSSYNEQFF.

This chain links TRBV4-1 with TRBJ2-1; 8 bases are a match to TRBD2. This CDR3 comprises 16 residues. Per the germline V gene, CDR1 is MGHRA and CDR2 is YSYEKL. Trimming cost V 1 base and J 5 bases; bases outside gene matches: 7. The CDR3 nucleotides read TGCGCCAGCAGCCAAGTCTTGGGACTAGGCGACAATGAGCAGTTCTTC. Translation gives CASSQVLGLGDNEQFF.

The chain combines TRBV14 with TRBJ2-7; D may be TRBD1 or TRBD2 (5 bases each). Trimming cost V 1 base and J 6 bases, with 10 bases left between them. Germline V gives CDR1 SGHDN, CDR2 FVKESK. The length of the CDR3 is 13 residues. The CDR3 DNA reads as TGTGCCAGCAGCCAAGTTCGGGGCGGCGAGCAGTACTTC. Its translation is CASSQVRGGEQYF.

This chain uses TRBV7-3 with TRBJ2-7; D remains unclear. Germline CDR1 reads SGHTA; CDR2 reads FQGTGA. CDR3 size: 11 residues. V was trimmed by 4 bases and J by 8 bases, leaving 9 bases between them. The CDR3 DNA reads TGTGCCAGCAGCTACGGAGAAAAGCAGTACTTC. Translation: CASSYGEKQYF.

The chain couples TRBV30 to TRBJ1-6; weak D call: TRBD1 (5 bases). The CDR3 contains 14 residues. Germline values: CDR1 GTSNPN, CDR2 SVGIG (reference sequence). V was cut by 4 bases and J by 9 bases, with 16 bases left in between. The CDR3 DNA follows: TGTGCCTGGACCTCCGGGACGGTAATTTCACCCCTCCACTTT. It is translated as CAWTSGTVISPLHF.

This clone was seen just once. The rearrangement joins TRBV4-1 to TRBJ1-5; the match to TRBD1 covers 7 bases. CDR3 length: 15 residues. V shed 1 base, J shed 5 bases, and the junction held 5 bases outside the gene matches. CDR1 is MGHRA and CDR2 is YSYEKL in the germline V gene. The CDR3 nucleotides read TGCGCCAGCAGCCAAGCCGACAGGGAGGATCAGCCCCAGCATTTT. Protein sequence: CASSQADREDQPQHF.

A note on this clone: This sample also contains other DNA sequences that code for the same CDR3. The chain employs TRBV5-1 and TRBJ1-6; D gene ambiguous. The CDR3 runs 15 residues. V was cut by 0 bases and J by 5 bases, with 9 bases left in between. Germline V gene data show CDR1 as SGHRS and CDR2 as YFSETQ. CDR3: CASSLGTADNSPLHF. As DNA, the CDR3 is TGCGCCAGCAGCTTGGGGACTGCCGATAATTCACCCCTCCACTTT.

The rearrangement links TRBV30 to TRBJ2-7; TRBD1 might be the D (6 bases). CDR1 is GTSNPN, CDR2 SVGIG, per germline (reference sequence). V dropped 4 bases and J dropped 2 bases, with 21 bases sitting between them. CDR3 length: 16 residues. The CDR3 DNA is TGTGCCTGGAACAGGGTTCGACAGATAAGAGCCTACGAGCAGTACTTC. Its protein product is CAWNRVRQIRAYEQYF. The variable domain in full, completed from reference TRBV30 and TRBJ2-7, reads SQTIHQWPATLVQPVGSPLSLECTVEGTSNPNLYWYRQAAGRGLQLLFYSVGIGQISSEVPQNLSASRPQDRQFILSSKKLLLSDSGFYLCAWNRVRQIRAYEQYFGPGTRLTVT.

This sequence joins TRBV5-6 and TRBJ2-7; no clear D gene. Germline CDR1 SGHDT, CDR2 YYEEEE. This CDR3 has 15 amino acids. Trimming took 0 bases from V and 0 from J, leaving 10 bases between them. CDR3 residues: CASSLGAVRSYEQYF. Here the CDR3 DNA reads TGTGCCAGCAGCTTGGGGGCAGTTCGCTCCTACGAGCAGTACTTC.